These T cell receptor beta chains were read from a single sample in a study of cytomegalovirus exposure and HLA in healthy donors. Data came from immunoSEQ multiplex PCR; TCRdb stores just in-frame clones and leaves some out. The table lists roughly 100,000 clones. Specimen: PBMCs. These receptors originate from a man in his fifties or sixties in good health and CMV-seropositive. Both conserved end residues are part of each CDR3. Each record gives: J gene, D gene, V gene, CDR3 protein, CDR3 DNA. A D gene is named only where the DNA matches it firmly.

J gene: TRBJ2-1
D gene: .
V gene: TRBV7-8
CDR3 protein: CASRSLGPTAGYNEQFF
CDR3 DNA: TGTGCCAGCAGATCCCTGGGGCCAACCGCGGGGTACAATGAGCAGTTCTTC

J gene: TRBJ2-1
D gene: .
V gene: TRBV19
CDR3 protein: CASSIALNEQFF
CDR3 DNA: TGTGCCAGTAGTATAGCCTTGAATGAGCAGTTCTTC

J gene: TRBJ1-1
D gene: TRBD1
V gene: TRBV4-3
CDR3 protein: CASSPGTDYTEAFF
CDR3 DNA: TGCGCCAGCAGCCCTGGGACAGACTACACTGAAGCTTTCTTT

J gene: TRBJ2-7
D gene: TRBD2
V gene: TRBV4-3
CDR3 protein: CASSPGTSGLAYEQYF
CDR3 DNA: TGCGCCAGCAGCCCGGGGACTAGCGGGCTAGCCTACGAGCAGTACTTC

J gene: TRBJ2-3
D gene: .
V gene: TRBV5-1
CDR3 protein: CASAIRGTSTDTQYF
CDR3 DNA: TGCGCCAGCGCTATCCGGGGGACTAGCACAGATACGCAGTATTTT

J gene: TRBJ2-7
D gene: .
V gene: TRBV29-1
CDR3 protein: CSVVFPAVYEQYF
CDR3 DNA: TGCAGCGTTGTTTTCCCGGCGGTCTACGAGCAGTACTTC

J gene: TRBJ1-1
D gene: .
V gene: TRBV28
CDR3 protein: CASRQIRGFGTEAFF
CDR3 DNA: TGTGCCAGCAGACAGATAAGGGGGTTCGGGACTGAAGCTTTCTTT

J gene: TRBJ1-1
D gene: .
V gene: TRBV30
CDR3 protein: CAWSTGPLGAFF
CDR3 DNA: TGTGCCTGGAGTACAGGGCCCTTAGGGGCTTTCTTT

J gene: TRBJ2-1
D gene: TRBD2
V gene: TRBV7-9
CDR3 protein: CASSLGVAGEYNEQFF
CDR3 DNA: TGTGCCAGCAGCTTAGGTGTAGCGGGAGAATACAATGAGCAGTTCTTC

J gene: TRBJ2-1
D gene: .
V gene: TRBV5-1
CDR3 protein: CASSFGDFYNEQFF
CDR3 DNA: TGCGCCAGCAGCTTCGGCGACTTTTACAATGAGCAGTTCTTC

J gene: TRBJ1-2
D gene: .
V gene: TRBV4-2
CDR3 protein: CASSQDPDSNYGYTF
CDR3 DNA: TGTGCCAGCAGCCAAGATCCCGACAGCAACTATGGCTACACCTTC

J gene: TRBJ1-6
D gene: .
V gene: TRBV4-3
CDR3 protein: CASSQAPPGMVNSPLHF
CDR3 DNA: TGCGCCAGCAGCCAAGCCCCTCCGGGGATGGTAAATTCACCCCTCCACTTT

J gene: TRBJ2-7
D gene: TRBD2
V gene: TRBV4-1
CDR3 protein: CASSQRTSGYYEQYF
CDR3 DNA: TGCGCCAGCAGCCAAAGGACTAGCGGTTACTACGAGCAGTACTTC

J gene: TRBJ2-3
D gene: .
V gene: TRBV7-2
CDR3 protein: CASSLVISPGNTQYF
CDR3 DNA: TGTGCCAGCAGCCTTGTGATTTCTCCGGGGAATACGCAGTATTTT

J gene: TRBJ2-3
D gene: .
V gene: TRBV13
CDR3 protein: CASSSSRDTSTDTQYF
CDR3 DNA: TGTGCCAGCAGCTCGTCCCGGGACACCAGCACAGATACGCAGTATTTT